The rows below give T cell receptor beta chains drawn from one sample of a study of blood T cells in healthy people across ages. In TCRdb, the 5' RACE reads were re-called with MiXCR into one record per CDR3 protein. Among 650,000 to 1,000,000 distinct CDR3 sequences listed, under 40% were seen once. Source material: blood. These receptors all come from a man aged 18 to 30 in good health. Each CDR3 is given with its conserved first and last residue. Fields, in order: CDR3 length, V gene, CDR3 protein.

CDR3 length: 17; V gene: TRBV20-1; CDR3 protein: CSARDLFSGTENTEAFF
CDR3 length: 16; V gene: TRBV7-2; CDR3 protein: CASSLSRRGGTDTQYF
CDR3 length: 14; V gene: TRBV7-2; CDR3 protein: CASSLAFLINEQFF
CDR3 length: 13; V gene: TRBV7-2; CDR3 protein: CASSPTGAGTQYF
CDR3 length: 12; V gene: TRBV5-1; CDR3 protein: CASSLMGAEAFF
CDR3 length: 14; V gene: TRBV28; CDR3 protein: CATSPGAYQETQFF
CDR3 length: 22; V gene: TRBV6-2/TRBV6-3; CDR3 protein: CASSYSIGQGRTTRKFYNEQFF
CDR3 length: 15; V gene: TRBV4-3; CDR3 protein: CASSQTRTGNYGYTF
CDR3 length: 15; V gene: TRBV5-1; CDR3 protein: CASSPEVSSYNEQFF
CDR3 length: 17; V gene: TRBV6-2/TRBV6-3; CDR3 protein: CASSLHRLAANTGELFF
CDR3 length: 13; V gene: TRBV7-8; CDR3 protein: CASNFQGADTQYF
CDR3 length: 13; V gene: TRBV7-9; CDR3 protein: CATIRTDTDTQYF
CDR3 length: 14; V gene: TRBV3-1; CDR3 protein: CASRSSKSTDTQYF
CDR3 length: 13; V gene: TRBV15; CDR3 protein: CATSRDRNQPQHF
CDR3 length: 14; V gene: TRBV20-1; CDR3 protein: CSSPPDRAWNEQYF
CDR3 length: 11; V gene: TRBV6-6; CDR3 protein: CASERGDEQFF
CDR3 length: 15; V gene: TRBV19; CDR3 protein: CASSIRGRAMDTQYF
CDR3 length: 13; V gene: TRBV6-2/TRBV6-3; CDR3 protein: CASSFTRAHEQYF
CDR3 length: 14; V gene: TRBV20-1; CDR3 protein: CSAREGEGGTEAFF
CDR3 length: 15; V gene: TRBV27; CDR3 protein: CASSSFRDGSYEQYF
CDR3 length: 15; V gene: TRBV12-3/TRBV12-4; CDR3 protein: CASSHLQRNTGELFF
CDR3 length: 14; V gene: TRBV7-2; CDR3 protein: CASSLAGMGYEQYF
CDR3 length: 14; V gene: TRBV10-3; CDR3 protein: CAISVTVTQETQYF
CDR3 length: 13; V gene: TRBV6-5; CDR3 protein: CASADSGANVLTF
CDR3 length: 17; V gene: TRBV7-8; CDR3 protein: CASSAPPWTSGGAGQFF